This is a list of T cell receptor beta chains from one sample in a study of PD-1 blockade in classical Hodgkin lymphoma. Profiled with immunoSEQ multiplex PCR; TCRdb holds only in-frame clones, not every one. Here the sample spans around 40,000 clones, under 75% being singletons. The sequences come from peripheral blood mononuclear cells (PBMCs), collected at baseline. All receptors come from a human donor with classical Hodgkin lymphoma. The CDR3 runs from the conserved cysteine through the conserved F or W. Fields, in order: V gene, D gene, clone size, J gene, CDR3 protein, CDR3 DNA. The D gene is left open where the match is weak. Expanded clones get a size class; other rows say once, few or many, or leave the size out.

v_call: TRBV27; d_call: NA; clone_size: NA; j_call: TRBJ2-6; cdr3_aa: CASSIYRGANVLTF; cdr3_nt: TGTGCCAGCAGTATTTATCGTGGGGCCAACGTCCTGACTTTC
v_call: TRBV7-6; d_call: NA; clone_size: NA; j_call: TRBJ2-7; cdr3_aa: CASSLDPGAYEQYF; cdr3_nt: TGTGCCAGCAGCTTAGACCCAGGGGCCTACGAGCAGTACTTC
v_call: TRBV7-2; d_call: NA; clone_size: NA; j_call: TRBJ1-6; cdr3_aa: CASSAGKGQYNSPLHF; cdr3_nt: TGTGCCAGCAGCGCTGGGAAAGGACAGTATAATTCACCCCTCCACTTT
v_call: TRBV21-1; d_call: NA; clone_size: NA; j_call: TRBJ2-7; cdr3_aa: CASGQGSYEQYF; cdr3_nt: TGTGCCAGCGGACAGGGATCCTACGAGCAGTACTTC
v_call: TRBV11-2; d_call: NA; clone_size: few; j_call: TRBJ1-1; cdr3_aa: CASSYLWGGGTEAFF; cdr3_nt: TGTGCCAGCAGCTACCTGTGGGGGGGTGGAACTGAAGCTTTCTTT
v_call: TRBV18; d_call: TRBD1; clone_size: NA; j_call: TRBJ2-5; cdr3_aa: CASSPTGQETQYF; cdr3_nt: TGTGCCAGCTCACCGACAGGGCAAGAGACCCAGTACTTC
v_call: TRBV28; d_call: NA; clone_size: NA; j_call: TRBJ2-1; cdr3_aa: CASSLTRGRGLRNEQFF; cdr3_nt: TGTGCCAGCAGTTTAACCCGGGGCAGGGGATTGAGAAATGAGCAGTTCTTC
v_call: TRBV27; d_call: TRBD2; clone_size: NA; j_call: TRBJ2-1; cdr3_aa: CASSYGGGAYNEQFF; cdr3_nt: TGTGCCAGCAGTTACGGCGGGGGGGCCTACAATGAGCAGTTCTTC
v_call: TRBV13; d_call: NA; clone_size: NA; j_call: TRBJ2-4; cdr3_aa: CASSLGPKNIQYF; cdr3_nt: TGTGCCAGCAGCTTAGGCCCCAAAAACATTCAGTACTTC
v_call: TRBV7-6; d_call: NA; clone_size: NA; j_call: TRBJ1-5; cdr3_aa: CASSNDAGAAQPQHF; cdr3_nt: TGTGCCAGCAGTAATGATGCGGGGGCTGCTCAGCCCCAGCATTTT
v_call: TRBV4-1; d_call: NA; clone_size: few; j_call: TRBJ1-1; cdr3_aa: CASSQSTLNTEAFF; cdr3_nt: TGCGCCAGCAGCCAATCGACTTTGAACACTGAAGCTTTCTTT
v_call: TRBV6-4; d_call: NA; clone_size: NA; j_call: TRBJ2-3; cdr3_aa: CASSPRGSTDTQYF; cdr3_nt: TGTGCCAGCAGTCCCAGAGGGAGCACAGATACGCAGTATTTT
v_call: TRBV27; d_call: NA; clone_size: NA; j_call: TRBJ2-1; cdr3_aa: CASSSQNLEQFF; cdr3_nt: TGTGCCAGCAGTAGTCAGAACCTTGAGCAGTTCTTC
v_call: TRBV7-6; d_call: TRBD2; clone_size: NA; j_call: TRBJ2-7; cdr3_aa: CASSLGGLAGGHRDEQYF; cdr3_nt: TGTGCCAGCAGCTTAGGGGGACTAGCGGGAGGACATCGGGACGAGCAGTACTTC